The rows below give T cell receptor beta chains drawn from one sample of a study of blood T cell repertoires in COVID-19. The repertoire was sequenced with immunoSEQ multiplex PCR; TCRdb's copy has only in-frame clones and lacks some. This sample carries about 110,000 clones, about 70% of them seen once, and the ten largest clones take approximately 0.9%. Sequencing was performed on peripheral blood. The source of these receptors is a human donor with acute or convalescent COVID-19. The donor label of this sample is uncertain. Both conserved end residues are trimmed from each CDR3. Each record gives: J gene, V gene, CDR3 protein.

TRBJ2-5,TRBV10-3,AISEWSGGETQY
TRBJ1-6,TRBV30,AWSLFGQYNSPLH
TRBJ1-2,TRBV9,ASSTDGTFYGYT
TRBJ1-1,TRBV7-8,ASSLTFSNTEAF
TRBJ1-2,TRBV3-1/TRBV3-2,ASSQGGRDKGYT
TRBJ1-2,TRBV5-1,ASSLATGEGYT
TRBJ2-1,TRBV5-1,ASRVTGGNEQF
TRBJ1-1,TRBV28,ASKVSFGVYTEAF
TRBJ2-1,TRBV7-9,ASSLGASGGVSQF
TRBJ2-3,TRBV9,ASSADRPGASTDTQY
TRBJ1-2,TRBV28,ASTWGGTTYGYT
TRBJ2-5,TRBV29-1,SVDWGRETQY
TRBJ2-5,TRBV4-2,ASSQDRKTSGGSGSQETQY
TRBJ1-2,TRBV18,AREGYGYT
TRBJ1-1,TRBV6-6,ASTAQGRNTEAF
TRBJ1-2,TRBV28,ASSSRSYGYT
TRBJ2-1,TRBV28,ASSTPLDGRYNEQF
TRBJ2-1,TRBV28,ASSSRDFSYNEQF
TRBJ1-1,TRBV2,ASSGTRTGMNTEAF
TRBJ1-6,TRBV5-1,ASSSQGQGNSPLH
TRBJ2-6,TRBV2,ASSTGQGGSGANVLT
TRBJ1-2,TRBV2,ASSVEGGYT
TRBJ1-2,TRBV12-3/TRBV12-4,ASSLSWGGSDT
TRBJ1-1,TRBV27,ASSSPGTGAYTEAF
TRBJ2-1,TRBV2,ASRDRVNEQF
TRBJ2-3,TRBV19,ASSITGGDTQY
TRBJ1-1,TRBV6-6,ASTPMLNTEAF
TRBJ1-6,TRBV28,ASSSDSNSPLH
TRBJ1-1,TRBV19,ASRFRGIGTEAF
TRBJ2-1,TRBV12-5,ASGDARRGLVRPEVYNEQF
TRBJ1-5,TRBV7-9,ASSLSGGGQPQH
TRBJ1-3,TRBV12-3/TRBV12-4,ASRSRGNTIY
TRBJ2-7,TRBV19,ASSSDRGYEQY
TRBJ2-3,TRBV7-9,ASSSPTDITDTQY
TRBJ1-6,TRBV4-1,ASSQYQGVGSPLH
TRBJ1-6,TRBV11-2,ASSLGRGASPLH
TRBJ2-5,TRBV24-1,ATSDPSGPETQY
TRBJ2-2,TRBV10-1,ASRGPPGGSGELF
TRBJ1-5,TRBV30,AWSAGWTAYSNQPQH
TRBJ1-2,TRBV5-1,ASSLAWDRAYGYT